Sequencing of this TCR beta chain was carried out in a study of T cells after yellow fever vaccination. 5'RACE template switching added a universal primer site and UMIs to TCR cDNA. In TCRdb, the 5' RACE reads were re-called with MiXCR into one record per CDR3 protein. The sample lists 90,000 to 150,000 distinct CDR3 sequences, 7.2% occurring once. This CDR3 region has 13 residues. The V end was cut by 6 bases, the J end by 2 bases, with 10 bases between. Of note for this clonotype: Its matching antigen is unknown.

Study-level results: Subsequent to the booster, the majority of primary-vaccination clones reappeared (around 95% CD4, around 90% CD8).

Sequences were derived from CD4+ T cells sorted from PBMCs, sampled around 45 days after the first yellow fever vaccination. The origin of this receptor is a man aged 18 to 29 who received the YFV17D yellow fever vaccine. This rearrangement joins TRBV12-3 or TRBV12-4 to TRBJ1-2; D possibly corresponds to TRBD1 (5 bases). This chain's CDR3 is CASSSRANYGYTF. The CDR3 bases are TGTGCCAGCAGCAGCAGGGCAAACTATGGCTACACCTTC.